This T cell receptor beta chain comes out of a study of HIV-infected patients and healthy controls (dated by TCRdb to between 2012 and 2015). Turning to the overall study: The study tested whether deep TCR repertoire sequencing of HIV patients' small blood samples could capture immune perturbation and reconstitution.

Overall study results and their limits: The pairing of alpha and beta chains was not determined in the samples. HIV-associated CDR3s exhibited a significant reduction in frequency during therapy, whereas CMV-associated CDR3s exhibited no significant change, although the majority increased in frequency. Rare events from HIV-infected data received too much weight under size-matching, and comparisons were complicated by unequal numbers of distinct sequences between patients and controls. By Jaccard index and by the count of highly shared sequences, healthy controls shared more CDR3s between individuals than HIV+ patients did. Roughly threefold more distinct CDR3s and higher Shannon diversity were observed in healthy control repertoires than in untreated HIV+ repertoires. The study did not determine donor HLA types. Significantly higher mean Gini indices were seen in HIV-infected repertoires than in controls, possibly reflecting oligoclonality. The observed differences in diversity could not be explained by the slight differences in age and sex profiles between the study cohorts. Compared with controls, HIV-infected patients showed significantly different mean usage of eight alpha and eight beta V genes. Processing included only sixteen HIV-infected individuals, and this was regarded by the authors as a major limit on how widely the findings apply. The apparent post-therapy recovery of the Gini index in HIV-infected patients was not reproduced in size-matched repertoire data. Sequencing depth was restricted by the use of whole blood, which also prevented the dynamics of distinct T-cell subpopulations from being separated. MAIT cell alpha-chain CDR3s were found at high frequency in healthy controls but were severely depleted in HIV+ repertoires.

CDR1 and CDR2 were assigned from the germline V gene as SGHTA and FQGTGA. The CDR3 starts with the cysteine, ends with the phenylalanine, and has 13 residues. The retained sequence is limited to the CDR3, 39 bases, with the frame set at the first base. Cut back by 5 bases and 2 bases, the V and J ends lie 6 bases apart. SuperScript III was used to reverse transcribe 500 ng RNA with primers targeting the alpha and beta constant regions. Separate alpha and beta chain libraries were made by chain-specific third strand synthesis with multiplexing indices. The protocol used a single primer pair to amplify all rearrangements within a chain, which avoided primer bias, and attached molecular barcodes to each cDNA molecule. T4 RNA Ligase 1 joined purified cDNA to a 5' RACE adapter that carried a random hexamer and the SP2 sequencing primer site. The authors primed second strand synthesis from the SP2 site with Phusion polymerase and used slow temperature ramps to favor optimal annealing. Two random hexamer sequences, both added before amplification and joined together, made up the 12-nucleotide barcode of each molecule. An amplification PCR of roughly 25 cycles with P5s and P7 primers came after a short first PCR that had added P5 and P7 adapter elements plus a second index. The libraries went through 25 to 35 PCR cycles in total, were quantified on a Qubit, were sized on a Bioanalyzer, and were diluted to roughly 4.1 nM. The normalized libraries were sequenced on an Illumina MiSeq using 2 x 250 paired-end kits. MinElute columns were the means by which the reverse transcription reactions were cleaned up, and the reactions were eluted into around 9.9 ul Tris-Cl. Adapter ligations ran for 23 hours at 16 degrees C and were afterwards cleaned with AMPure XP beads at a 1:1 ratio. On the study's bioinformatics: Demultiplexed FASTQ files were processed with a modified Decombinator that output V, J, insert and barcode information. Any sequence that shared a barcode yet differed from the dominant sequence was discarded as an error, and the number of original cDNA molecules was estimated by counting barcodes clustered at Levenshtein distance 3. The R packages ineq, vegan, igraph and RCytoscape were used for downstream analyses, together with IMGT nomenclature and CDR3 definitions. The authors computed V gene usage over distinct sequences and counted each TCR a single time to avoid skew from clonal expansion. Within a donor, similarity networks joined unique CDR3 amino acid sequences in every case where two of them were separated by a single Levenshtein edit. Published HIV-specific CDR3s (around 100 alpha, roughly 700 beta) and CMV-specific CDR3s (around 12 alpha, 250 or so beta) were compiled and searched for in the repertoires. Random subsampling to size-matched repertoires showed patients' decreased diversity was not caused by their lower sequence numbers. TCRdb reprocessing: public reads trimmed at Q25 with fastp, clones called with MiXCR, in-frame beta chains kept. Each CDR3 protein gets just one entry, which takes the most common genes and DNA from the rows behind it. TCRdb's processing, not the authors', yielded these V and J calls. The sample table records fewer than 20,000 distinct CDR3 sequences; less than 15% of these occur just once. The biggest ten clones account for approximately 10% of the sample.

This clonotype is labeled medium-sized (0.01 to 0.1%). Which antigen it targets is not known. Per-base qualities were not stored, and no clone one base away is much larger. Whole blood was used without cell fractionation, so all unsorted peripheral T cells were reflected in the repertoire. Ten uninfected healthy donors were sampled as controls, and four of these ten donors were sampled twice roughly 3 months apart. A roughly 2.7 ml sample of peripheral blood was drawn into Tempus tubes for RNA extraction. Residual genomic DNA was removed with the TURBO-DNase kit and globin mRNA was depleted with GLOBINclear.

Sequencing used blood. The chain joins TRBV7-3 to TRBJ2-2; no D gene is confidently identified. This sequence originates from an adult in good health. The bases are TGTGCCAGCAGCGCCTCAAACACCGGGGAGCTGTTTTTT. Its translation reads: CASSASNTGELFF.